A selection of T cell receptor beta chains follows, all from one sample in a study of response to subunit inactivated influenza vaccine. Each CDR3 protein is one row after TCRdb ran MiXCR on the RT-PCR reads. The sample includes under 950,000 distinct CDR3 sequences, around 20% seen only once; the top ten take about 9.4%. The material was PBMCs from blood, obtained roughly 5 days after vaccination. These receptors were taken from a man aged 50 to 60 who received an inactivated influenza vaccine. Both conserved end residues are part of each CDR3. Each record gives: D gene, J gene, clone size, V gene, CDR3 DNA, CDR3 protein. The D gene is left open where the match is weak. The listing skips clone size in some rows; elsewhere it reads once, few, many or a size class.

d_call: .
j_call: TRBJ2-7
clone_size: few
v_call: TRBV6-5
cdr3_nt: TGTGCCAGCAGTCCGAAGGGGGAGCAGTACTTC
cdr3_aa: CASSPKGEQYF

d_call: .
j_call: TRBJ2-1
clone_size: .
v_call: TRBV4-1
cdr3_nt: TGCGCCAGCAGCGGAGGGCTAGGGGACCCAGGATACAATGAGCAGTTCTTC
cdr3_aa: CASSGGLGDPGYNEQFF

d_call: .
j_call: TRBJ1-4
clone_size: .
v_call: TRBV9
cdr3_nt: TGTGCCAGCAGCGCGACCACAAGCGGTGAAAAACTGTTTTTT
cdr3_aa: CASSATTSGEKLFF

d_call: TRBD1
j_call: TRBJ1-2
clone_size: few
v_call: TRBV6-1
cdr3_nt: TGTGCCAGCAGTCGACAGGGGGCTGTTCGTTATGGCTACACCTTC
cdr3_aa: CASSRQGAVRYGYTF

d_call: TRBD2
j_call: TRBJ2-1
clone_size: .
v_call: TRBV7-8
cdr3_nt: TGTGCCAGCAGCTTAATCCCAGGGACTAGCGGGAGGGCACGAGAGCAGTTCTTC
cdr3_aa: CASSLIPGTSGRAREQFF

d_call: TRBD1
j_call: TRBJ2-7
clone_size: few
v_call: TRBV7-8
cdr3_nt: TGTGCCAGCAGCTCCACCAGGGGGCTAAGGACCGAGCAGTACTTC
cdr3_aa: CASSSTRGLRTEQYF

d_call: .
j_call: TRBJ2-1
clone_size: .
v_call: TRBV6-2/TRBV6-3
cdr3_nt: TGTGCCAGCAGTTACCTTACGACACGGGATGAGCAGTTCTTC
cdr3_aa: CASSYLTTRDEQFF

d_call: .
j_call: TRBJ1-4
clone_size: few
v_call: TRBV6-5
cdr3_nt: TGTGCCAGCAGTTACTCCGGGACGGTCGGGGAAAAACTGTTTTTT
cdr3_aa: CASSYSGTVGEKLFF

d_call: TRBD2
j_call: TRBJ2-3
clone_size: .
v_call: TRBV5-1
cdr3_nt: TGCGCCAGCGGGGGCGCGGGAGGGCCCCTAGATACGCAGTATTTT
cdr3_aa: CASGGAGGPLDTQYF

d_call: .
j_call: TRBJ1-6
clone_size: .
v_call: TRBV15
cdr3_nt: TGTGCCACCAGCATAAGACAGAGGAATTCACCCCTCCACTTT
cdr3_aa: CATSIRQRNSPLHF

d_call: TRBD2
j_call: TRBJ2-5
clone_size: .
v_call: TRBV5-1
cdr3_nt: TGCGCCAGCAGCTTGGTGGGACTAGCGGGGGGCCACCAAGAGACCCAGTACTTC
cdr3_aa: CASSLVGLAGGHQETQYF

d_call: TRBD1
j_call: TRBJ2-1
clone_size: .
v_call: TRBV12-3/TRBV12-4
cdr3_nt: TGTGCCAGCACTCGACAGGGGGCCCGATCCAATGAGCAGTTCTTC
cdr3_aa: CASTRQGARSNEQFF

d_call: TRBD1
j_call: TRBJ2-3
clone_size: few
v_call: TRBV20-1
cdr3_nt: TGCAGTGCTGGGACAGGTGGTAACACAGATACGCAGTATTTT
cdr3_aa: CSAGTGGNTDTQYF

d_call: .
j_call: TRBJ2-1
clone_size: .
v_call: TRBV7-9
cdr3_nt: TGTGCCAGCAGCCCTCGGTCCCGTGCCTACAATGAGCAGTTCTTC
cdr3_aa: CASSPRSRAYNEQFF

d_call: TRBD2
j_call: TRBJ2-3
clone_size: .
v_call: TRBV10-3
cdr3_nt: TGTGCCATCAGTGTGGTTAGCGGGGTCACAGATACGCAGTATTTT
cdr3_aa: CAISVVSGVTDTQYF